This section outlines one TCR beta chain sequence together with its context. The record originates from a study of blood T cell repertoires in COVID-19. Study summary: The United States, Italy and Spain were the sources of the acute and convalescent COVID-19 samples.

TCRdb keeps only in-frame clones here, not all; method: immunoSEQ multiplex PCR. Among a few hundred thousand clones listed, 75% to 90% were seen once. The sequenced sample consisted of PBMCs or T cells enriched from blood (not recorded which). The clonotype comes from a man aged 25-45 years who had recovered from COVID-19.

This CDR3 reads CASSKQGTSYEQYF. The CDR3 DNA sequence: TGTGCCAGCAGTAAACAGGGTACCTCCTACGAGCAGTACTTC. V gene TRBV7-8 combines with J gene TRBJ2-7; D is perhaps TRBD1 (6 bases). V gave up 6 bases and J gave up 0 bases, with 12 bases separating them. Per the germline V gene, CDR1 is SGHVS and CDR2 is FQNEAQ. CDR3 length: 14 residues.